One T cell receptor beta chain is described in this entry. Antigen unknown. This sample is drawn from a study of T cells after yellow fever vaccination. Study as a whole: Each low-cell-number fraction was prepared by means of SMART-Seq v4 Ultra Low Input. Study observations and caveats: Abundant clonotypes from the bulk population could have been carried over as contaminants into FACS-sorted repertoires. Booster samples showed a return of most primary-vaccination clones (around 96% CD4, 80% to 90% CD8).

Trimming cost V 0 bases and J 8 bases, with 16 bases left between them. Per germline, CDR1 DFQATT and CDR2 SNEGSKA (reference sequence). The CDR3 is 14 amino acids. TCRdb fed the 5' RACE reads into MiXCR, producing one record per CDR3 protein. Found here are 360,000 or so distinct CDR3 sequences, more than 9% of them singletons; the top ten hold more than 15%. Sequenced material: PBMCs, taken on the day of the first yellow fever vaccination. The rearrangement uses TRBV20-1 and TRBJ1-2, with D uncertain. The TCR originated in a man younger than 35 who received the YFV17D yellow fever vaccine. Here the CDR3 reads CSARDLRAERGYTF. CDR3 nucleotide sequence: TGCAGTGCTAGAGATCTTCGGGCAGAAAGGGGCTACACCTTC.